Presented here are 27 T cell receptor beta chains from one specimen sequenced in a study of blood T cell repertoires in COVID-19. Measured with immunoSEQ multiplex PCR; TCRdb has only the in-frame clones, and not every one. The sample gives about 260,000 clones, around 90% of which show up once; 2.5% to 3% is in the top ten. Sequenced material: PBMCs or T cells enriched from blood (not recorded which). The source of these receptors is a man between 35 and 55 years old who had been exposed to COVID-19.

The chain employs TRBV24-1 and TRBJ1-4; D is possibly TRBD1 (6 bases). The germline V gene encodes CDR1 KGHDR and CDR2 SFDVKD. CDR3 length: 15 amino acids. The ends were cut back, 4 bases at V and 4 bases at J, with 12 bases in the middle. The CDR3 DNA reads TGTGCCACCAGTGAGACTGGACAGTTTAATGAAAAACTGTTTTTT. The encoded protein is CATSETGQFNEKLFF.

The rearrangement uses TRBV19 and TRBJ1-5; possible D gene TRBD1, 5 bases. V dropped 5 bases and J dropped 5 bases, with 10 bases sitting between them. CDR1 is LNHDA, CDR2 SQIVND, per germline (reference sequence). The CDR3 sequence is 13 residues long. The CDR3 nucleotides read TGTGCCAGTAGTCCTCAGGGTTATCAGCCCCAGCATTTT. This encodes CASSPQGYQPQHF.

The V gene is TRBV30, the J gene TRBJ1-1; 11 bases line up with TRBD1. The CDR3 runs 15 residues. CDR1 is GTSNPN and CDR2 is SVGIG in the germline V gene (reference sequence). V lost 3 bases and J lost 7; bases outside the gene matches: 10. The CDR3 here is CAWRDRGPRAVEAFF. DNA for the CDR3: TGTGCCTGGAGGGACAGGGGGCCTCGGGCCGTTGAAGCTTTCTTT.

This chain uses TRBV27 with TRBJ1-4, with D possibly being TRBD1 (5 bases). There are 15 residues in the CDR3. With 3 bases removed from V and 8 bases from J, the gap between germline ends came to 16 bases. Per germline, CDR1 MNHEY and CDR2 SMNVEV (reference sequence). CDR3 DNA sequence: TGTGCCAGCAGTTTGGGGGGTTTAGGCAGCGAAAAACTGTTTTTT. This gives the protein CASSLGGLGSEKLFF.

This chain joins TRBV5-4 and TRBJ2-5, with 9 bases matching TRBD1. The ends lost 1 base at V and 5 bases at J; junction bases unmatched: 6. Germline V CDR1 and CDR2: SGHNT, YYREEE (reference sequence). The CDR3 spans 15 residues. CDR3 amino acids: CASSLTGGALETQYF. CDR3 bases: TGTGCCAGCAGCTTGACAGGGGGCGCGTTGGAGACCCAGTACTTC.

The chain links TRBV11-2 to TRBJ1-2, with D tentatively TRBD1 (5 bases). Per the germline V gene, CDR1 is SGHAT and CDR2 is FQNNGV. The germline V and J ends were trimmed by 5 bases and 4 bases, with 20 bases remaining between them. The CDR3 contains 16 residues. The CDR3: CASSVTLSTALYGYTF. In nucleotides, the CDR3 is TGTGCCAGCAGCGTCACTTTGTCGACAGCCCTCTATGGCTACACCTTC.

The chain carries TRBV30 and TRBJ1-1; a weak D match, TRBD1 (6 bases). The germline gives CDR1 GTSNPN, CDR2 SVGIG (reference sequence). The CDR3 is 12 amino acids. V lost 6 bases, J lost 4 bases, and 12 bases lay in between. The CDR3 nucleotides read TGTGCCTGTAACCCCAGGGGCACTGAAGCTTTCTTT. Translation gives CACNPRGTEAFF.

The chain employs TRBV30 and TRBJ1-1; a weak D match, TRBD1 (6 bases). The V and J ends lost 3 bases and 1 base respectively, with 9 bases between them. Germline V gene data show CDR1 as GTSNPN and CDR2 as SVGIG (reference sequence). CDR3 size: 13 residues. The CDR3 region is CAWSQDRNTEAFF. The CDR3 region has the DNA TGTGCCTGGAGCCAGGACAGGAACACTGAAGCTTTCTTT.

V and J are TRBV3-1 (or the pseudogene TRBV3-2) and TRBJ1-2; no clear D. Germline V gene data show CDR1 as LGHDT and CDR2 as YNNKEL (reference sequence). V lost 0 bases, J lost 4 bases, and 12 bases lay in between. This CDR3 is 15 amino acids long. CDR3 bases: TGTGCCAGCAGCCAAGATTCGGGGAGCAGCTATGGCTACACCTTC. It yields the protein CASSQDSGSSYGYTF.

The CDR3 is CASSQDRPRSSYNEQFF. Written as DNA, the CDR3 is TGCGCCAGCAGCCAAGATCGCCCCCGGAGCTCCTACAATGAGCAGTTCTTC. The rearrangement links TRBV4-3 to TRBJ2-1; D ambiguous. V lost 0 bases and J 0 bases, leaving 12 bases between the germline ends. This CDR3 has 17 residues. The germline gives CDR1 LGHNA, CDR2 YSLEER.

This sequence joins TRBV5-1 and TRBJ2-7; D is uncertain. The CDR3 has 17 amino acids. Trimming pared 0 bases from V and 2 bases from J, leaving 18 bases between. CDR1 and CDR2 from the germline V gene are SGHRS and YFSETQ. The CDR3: CASSLEADGRSAYEQYF. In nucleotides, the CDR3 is TGCGCCAGCAGCTTGGAGGCAGACGGAAGGAGCGCCTACGAGCAGTACTTC. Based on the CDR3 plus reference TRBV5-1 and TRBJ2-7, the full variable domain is KAGVTQTPRYLIKTRGQQVTLSCSPISGHRSVSWYQQTPGQGLQFLFEYFSETQRNKGNFPGRFSGRQFSNSRSEMNVSTLELGDSALYLCASSLEADGRSAYEQYFGPGTRLTVT.

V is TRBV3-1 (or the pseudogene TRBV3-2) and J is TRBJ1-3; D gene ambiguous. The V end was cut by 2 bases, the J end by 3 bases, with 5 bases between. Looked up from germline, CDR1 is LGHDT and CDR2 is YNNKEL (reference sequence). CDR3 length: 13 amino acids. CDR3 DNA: TGTGCCAGCAGCCAATTCAGTGGAAACACCATATATTTT. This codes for CASSQFSGNTIYF.

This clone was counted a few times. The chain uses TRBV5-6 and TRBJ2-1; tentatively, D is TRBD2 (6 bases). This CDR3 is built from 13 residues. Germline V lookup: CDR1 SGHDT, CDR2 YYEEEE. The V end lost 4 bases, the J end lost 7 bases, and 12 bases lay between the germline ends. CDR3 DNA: TGTGCCAGCAGCATAGGAGGACTAAATGAGCAGTTCTTC. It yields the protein CASSIGGLNEQFF.

In DNA form, the CDR3 reads TGTGCCAGCAGCCCCGCGGGAGGGGGCTCTGGAAACACCATATATTTT. Its translation is CASSPAGGGSGNTIYF. The chain joins TRBV7-9 to TRBJ1-3; a possible D gene is TRBD1 (6 bases). Germline lookup yields CDR1 SEHNR and CDR2 FQNEAQ (reference sequence). The CDR3 totals 16 residues. Trimming shortened V by 5 bases and J by 0 bases, and 14 bases separated the two germline ends.

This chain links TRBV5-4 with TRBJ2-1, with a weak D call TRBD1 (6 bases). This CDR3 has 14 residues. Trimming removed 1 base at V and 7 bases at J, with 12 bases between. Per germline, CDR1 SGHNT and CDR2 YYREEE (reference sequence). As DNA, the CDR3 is TGTGCCAGCAGCTTGCCGACAGGAATTAATGAGCAGTTCTTC. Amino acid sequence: CASSLPTGINEQFF.

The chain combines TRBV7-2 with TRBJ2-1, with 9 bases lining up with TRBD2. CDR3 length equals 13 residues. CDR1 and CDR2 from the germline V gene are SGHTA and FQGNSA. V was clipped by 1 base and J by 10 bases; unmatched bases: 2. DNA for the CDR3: TGTGCCAGCAGCTTAGTAGCGGGGGAGGAGCAGTTCTTC. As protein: CASSLVAGEEQFF.

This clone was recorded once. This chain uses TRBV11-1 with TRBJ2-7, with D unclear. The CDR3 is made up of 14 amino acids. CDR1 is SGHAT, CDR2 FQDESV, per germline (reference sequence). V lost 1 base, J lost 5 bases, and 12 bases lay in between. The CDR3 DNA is TGTGCCAGCAGCTTAGGGATTAGCACGAACGAGCAGTACTTC. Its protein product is CASSLGISTNEQYF.

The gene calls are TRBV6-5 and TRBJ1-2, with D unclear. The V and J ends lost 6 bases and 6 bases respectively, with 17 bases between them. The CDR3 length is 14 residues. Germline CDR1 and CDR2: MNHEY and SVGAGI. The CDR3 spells CASRVYQAGHGYTF. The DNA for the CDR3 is TGTGCCAGCAGGGTTTATCAGGCAGGCCATGGCTACACCTTC.

The CDR3 protein is CASSQDKALAGETQYF. Here the CDR3 DNA reads TGTGCCAGCAGCCAAGACAAAGCCCTAGCGGGAGAGACCCAGTACTTC. The chain couples TRBV4-2 to TRBJ2-5; 8 nucleotides align to TRBD2. CDR1 is LGHNA and CDR2 is YNFKEQ in the germline V gene. V gave up 0 bases and J gave up 4 bases; unmatched junction bases: 7. CDR3 size: 16 residues.

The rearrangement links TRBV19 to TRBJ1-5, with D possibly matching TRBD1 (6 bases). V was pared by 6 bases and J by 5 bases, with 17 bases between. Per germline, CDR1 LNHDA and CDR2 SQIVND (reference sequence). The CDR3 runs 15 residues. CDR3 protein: CASRSGGRNYQPQHF. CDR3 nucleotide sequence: TGTGCCAGTAGATCTGGGGGCAGGAACTATCAGCCCCAGCATTTT.

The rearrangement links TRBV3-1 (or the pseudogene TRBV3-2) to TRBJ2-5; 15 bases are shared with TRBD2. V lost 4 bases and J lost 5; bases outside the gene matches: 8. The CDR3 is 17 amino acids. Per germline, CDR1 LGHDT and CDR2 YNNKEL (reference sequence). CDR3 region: CASSLRTSGRAGETQYF. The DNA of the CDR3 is TGTGCCAGCAGCCTCCGGACTAGCGGGAGGGCGGGTGAGACCCAGTACTTC.

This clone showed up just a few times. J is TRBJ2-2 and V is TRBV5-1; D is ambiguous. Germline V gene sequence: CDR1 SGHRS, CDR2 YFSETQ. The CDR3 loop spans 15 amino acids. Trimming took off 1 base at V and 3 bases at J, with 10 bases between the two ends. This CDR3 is CASSLTRVDTGELFF. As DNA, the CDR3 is TGCGCCAGCAGCTTGACCCGGGTTGACACCGGGGAGCTGTTTTTT.

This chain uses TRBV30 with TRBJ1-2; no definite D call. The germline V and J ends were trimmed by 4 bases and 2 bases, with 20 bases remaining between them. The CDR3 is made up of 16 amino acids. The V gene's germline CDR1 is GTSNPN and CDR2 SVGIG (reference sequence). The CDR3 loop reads CAWKRPGLGNNYGYTF. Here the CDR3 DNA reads TGTGCCTGGAAGCGTCCCGGGTTAGGCAACAACTATGGCTACACCTTC.

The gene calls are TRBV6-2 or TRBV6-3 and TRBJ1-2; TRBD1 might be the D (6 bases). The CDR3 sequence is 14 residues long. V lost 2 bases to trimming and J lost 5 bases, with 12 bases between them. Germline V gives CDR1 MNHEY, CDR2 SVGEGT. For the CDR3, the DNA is TGTGCCAGCAGTTACCCCACAGGGAGATATGGCTACACCTTC. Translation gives CASSYPTGRYGYTF.

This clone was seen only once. The CDR3 coding sequence is TGTGCCAGCAGTACCGGGACTATTAATCAGCCCCAGCATTTT. This sequence encodes CASSTGTINQPQHF. The chain links TRBV6-2 or TRBV6-3 to TRBJ1-5; a possible D gene is TRBD1 (5 bases). CDR3 size: 14 residues. CDR1 and CDR2 (germline): MNHEY, SVGEGT. V gave up 5 bases and J gave up 4 bases, with 12 bases separating them.

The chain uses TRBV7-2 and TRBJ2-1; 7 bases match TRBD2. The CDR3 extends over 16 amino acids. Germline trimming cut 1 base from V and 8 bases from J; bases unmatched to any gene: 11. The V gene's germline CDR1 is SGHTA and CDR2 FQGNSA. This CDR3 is CASSLVAEGGPYEQFF. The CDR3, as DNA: TGTGCCAGCAGCTTAGTCGCGGAGGGAGGGCCGTATGAGCAGTTCTTC. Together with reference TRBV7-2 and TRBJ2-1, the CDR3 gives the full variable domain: GAGVSQSPSNKVTEKGKDVELRCDPISGHTALYWYRQSLGQGLEFLIYFQGNSAPDKSGLPSDRFSAERTGGSVSTLTIQRTQQEDSAVYLCASSLVAEGGPYEQFFGPGTRLTVL.

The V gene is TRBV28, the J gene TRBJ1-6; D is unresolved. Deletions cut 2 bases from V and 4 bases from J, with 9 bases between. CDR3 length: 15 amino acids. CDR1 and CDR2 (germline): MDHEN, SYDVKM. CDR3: CASSLVREYNSPLHF. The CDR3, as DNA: TGTGCCAGCAGTTTAGTTAGGGAGTATAATTCACCCCTCCACTTT.